The subject of this entry is one TCR beta chain. Antigen unknown. Sequenced by immunoSEQ multiplex PCR; TCRdb stores in-frame clones only, minus some. The sample comprises around 110,000 clones, around 80% of which are singletons, and 4.7% rests with the top ten. Every patient had mismatch repair deficiency by PCR or immunohistochemistry. TCRs were sequenced from three patients responding to pembrolizumab. The source of the sample is a study of PD-1 blockade in mismatch repair-deficient tumors. Turning to the study itself: Patients had approximately 12 mismatch repair-deficient cancer types, all previously treated and progressing.

Whole-study findings and limits: Tumor-resident clones, often undetectable pretreatment in blood, expanded then contracted after pembrolizumab.

The material was peripheral blood, obtained about 60 weeks after starting pembrolizumab. The sequence was obtained from an adult with mismatch repair-deficient cancer.

CDR3 DNA: TGTGCCAGTAGTATTTGGCCAGGCGGGAACTATGGCTACACCTTC. Its translation: CASSIWPGGNYGYTF. V gene TRBV19 combines with J gene TRBJ1-2, with D hard to call. Germline-derived CDR1 and CDR2 are LNHDA and SQIVND (reference sequence). The V end was cut by 3 bases, the J end by 2 bases, with 13 bases between. The CDR3 covers 15 residues.